This is a list of T cell receptor beta chains from one sample in a study of T cells expressing NK-cell markers. TCRdb re-called the 5' RACE reads and shows each CDR3 protein once, DNA omitted. Recorded for this sample: about 550,000 distinct CDR3 sequences. Sequencing used blood T cells: a sorted CD56 or NKG2C T cell subset, CD4+ or CD8+ T cells, or bulk PBMC T cells (not recorded which). The receptors originated from a man aged 18 to 29 in good health. CDR3s include the opening cysteine and the closing phenylalanine or tryptophan.

TRBJ2-3	TRBV7-3	CASSLTSGNTQYF
TRBJ2-5	TRBV20-1	CSRLASPKETQYF
TRBJ2-3	TRBV29-1	CSVAGSGDTQYF
TRBJ2-3	TRBV3-1	CASSQALAGVGNTQYF
TRBJ2-7	TRBV5-1	CASSLEPAVNYEQYF
TRBJ2-1	TRBV27	CASSTLFAGEQFF
TRBJ2-1	TRBV6-4	CASSDSFRGPYNEQFF
TRBJ2-5	TRBV29-1	CSVTRQGAVETQYF
TRBJ2-2	TRBV5-1	CASSPQGRGTGELFF
TRBJ1-4	TRBV9	CASSVEGQTNEKLFF
TRBJ2-2	TRBV7-9	CASAPSTGELFF
TRBJ2-1	TRBV6-4	CASSDSADSYNEQFF
TRBJ2-3	TRBV2	CASTLREVARYF
TRBJ2-3	TRBV6-2/TRBV6-3	CASSDPIRGPSTDTQYF
TRBJ2-7	TRBV29-1	CSVRRDPSLYEQYF
TRBJ1-2	TRBV5-1	CASSLDSFYGYTF
TRBJ2-1	TRBV20-1	CSANDPGRVSGEQFF
TRBJ1-6	TRBV7-8	CASSFRDRDNSPLHF
TRBJ1-1	TRBV5-1	CASSLVGREAFF
TRBJ2-1	TRBV6-6	CASSPLAGAEQFF
TRBJ2-7	TRBV6-1	CASRPQRGVAYEQYF
TRBJ1-5	TRBV4-3	CASSQDGNQPQHF
TRBJ2-1	TRBV2	CASSPPGLPTYNEQFF
TRBJ1-5	TRBV29-1	CSVDVGQDQPQHF
TRBJ2-1	TRBV19	CASSIRDRDNEQFF
TRBJ2-3	TRBV20-1	CSAERGRVGTDTQYF
TRBJ2-5	TRBV18	CASSLYAGGEETQYF
TRBJ1-6	TRBV7-9	CASSLETGVGSPLHF
TRBJ1-1	TRBV7-9	CASSFPGPVLSSEAFF
TRBJ2-1	TRBV20-1	CSARVQREANEQFF
TRBJ2-7	TRBV6-2/TRBV6-3	CASRDGTPILYEQYF
TRBJ2-4	TRBV28	CASSPRDGAKNIQYF
TRBJ1-3	TRBV12-3/TRBV12-4	CASSSTGNVRNTIYF